This note documents a single T cell receptor (beta chain) sequence. Splitting the CD4+ cells yielded a CD45RA+ naive subset and a CD45RA-negative memory subset. TCRdb's copy holds only in-frame clones and misses some; the assay was immunoSEQ multiplex PCR. The repertoire holds approximately 530,000 clones, with 90% to 97% as singletons. This record comes from a study of shared clonotypes between healthy human individuals. Study background: Aged between 18 and 49, the donors were a couple of women and three men.

Trimming took 5 bases from V and 6 from J, leaving 5 bases between them. CDR1 SEHNR and CDR2 FQNEAQ come from the germline V gene (reference sequence). This CDR3 has 11 residues. The sample comprised naive CD4+ T cells sorted from blood. Stated subset: CD45RA+ positively selected. The genes are TRBV7-9 and TRBJ2-1, with D unclear. This receptor was obtained from a woman aged 30 to 39 in good health. This CDR3 is CASSHSNEQFF. CDR3 bases: TGTGCCAGCAGCCATTCCAATGAGCAGTTCTTC.